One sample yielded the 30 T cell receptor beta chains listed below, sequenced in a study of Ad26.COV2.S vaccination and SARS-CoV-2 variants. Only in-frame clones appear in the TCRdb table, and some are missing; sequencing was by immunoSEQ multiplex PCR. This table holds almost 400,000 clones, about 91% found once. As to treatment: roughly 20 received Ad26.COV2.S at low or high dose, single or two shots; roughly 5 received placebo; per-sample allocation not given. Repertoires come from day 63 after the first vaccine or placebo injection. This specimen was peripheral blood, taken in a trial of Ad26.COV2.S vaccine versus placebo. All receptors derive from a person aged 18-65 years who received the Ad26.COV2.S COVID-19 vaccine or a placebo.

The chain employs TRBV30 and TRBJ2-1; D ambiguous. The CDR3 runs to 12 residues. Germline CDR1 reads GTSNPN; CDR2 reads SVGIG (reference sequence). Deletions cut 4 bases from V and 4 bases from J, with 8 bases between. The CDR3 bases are TGTGCCTGGAAGGACCAATACAATGAGCAGTTCTTC. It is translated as CAWKDQYNEQFF.

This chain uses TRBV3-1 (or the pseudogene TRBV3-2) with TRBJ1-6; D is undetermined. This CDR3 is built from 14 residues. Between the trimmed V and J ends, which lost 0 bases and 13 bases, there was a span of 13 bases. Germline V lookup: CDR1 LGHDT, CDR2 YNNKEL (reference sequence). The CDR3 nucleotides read TGTGCCAGCAGCCAAGAGGTCTGGGGAGTCCCCCTCCACTTT. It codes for CASSQEVWGVPLHF.

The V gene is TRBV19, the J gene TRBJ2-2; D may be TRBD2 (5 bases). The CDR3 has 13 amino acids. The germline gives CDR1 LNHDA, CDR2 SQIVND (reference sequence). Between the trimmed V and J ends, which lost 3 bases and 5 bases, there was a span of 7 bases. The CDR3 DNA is TGTGCCAGTAGTATCGGGGATACCGGGGAGCTGTTTTTT. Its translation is CASSIGDTGELFF.

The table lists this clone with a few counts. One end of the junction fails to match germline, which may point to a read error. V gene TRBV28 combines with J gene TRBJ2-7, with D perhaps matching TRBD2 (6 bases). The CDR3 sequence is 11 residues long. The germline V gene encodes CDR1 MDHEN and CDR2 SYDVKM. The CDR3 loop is CASRKTRDCDF. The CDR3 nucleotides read TGTGCCAGCAGAAAGACCCGGGACTGCGACTTC.

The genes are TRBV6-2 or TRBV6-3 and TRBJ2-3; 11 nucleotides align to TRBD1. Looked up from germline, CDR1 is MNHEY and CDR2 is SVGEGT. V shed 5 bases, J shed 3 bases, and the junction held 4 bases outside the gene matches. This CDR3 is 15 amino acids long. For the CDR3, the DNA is TGTGCCAGCAGTCCAGGGACAGGGGGTACAGATACGCAGTATTTT. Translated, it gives CASSPGTGGTDTQYF.

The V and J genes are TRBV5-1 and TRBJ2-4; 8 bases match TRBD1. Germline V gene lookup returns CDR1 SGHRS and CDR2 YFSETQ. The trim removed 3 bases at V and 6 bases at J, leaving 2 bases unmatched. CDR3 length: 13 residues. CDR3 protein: CASSSGQGNIQYF. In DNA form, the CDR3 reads TGCGCCAGCAGCTCCGGACAGGGAAACATTCAGTACTTC.

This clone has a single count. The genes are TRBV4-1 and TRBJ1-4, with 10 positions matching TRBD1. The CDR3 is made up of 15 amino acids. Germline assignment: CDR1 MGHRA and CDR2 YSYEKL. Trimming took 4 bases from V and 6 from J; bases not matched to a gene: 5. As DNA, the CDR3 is TGCGCCAGCAGCCTCTCCGGGACAGGGGATGAAAAACTGTTTTTT. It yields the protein CASSLSGTGDEKLFF.

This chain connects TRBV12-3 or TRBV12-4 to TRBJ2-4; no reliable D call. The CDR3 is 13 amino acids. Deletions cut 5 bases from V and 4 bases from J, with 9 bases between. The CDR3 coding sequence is TGTGCCAGCAGTGCTACCGATAAAAACATTCAGTACTTC. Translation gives CASSATDKNIQYF.

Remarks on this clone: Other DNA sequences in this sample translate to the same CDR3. This CDR3 reads CASSLGETQYF. CDR3 sequence (DNA): TGTGCCAGCAGTTTAGGCGAGACCCAGTACTTC. V gene TRBV12-3 or TRBV12-4 combines with J gene TRBJ2-5, with unresolved D. Trimming pared 1 base from V and 5 bases from J, leaving 2 bases between. The CDR3 has 11 amino acids.

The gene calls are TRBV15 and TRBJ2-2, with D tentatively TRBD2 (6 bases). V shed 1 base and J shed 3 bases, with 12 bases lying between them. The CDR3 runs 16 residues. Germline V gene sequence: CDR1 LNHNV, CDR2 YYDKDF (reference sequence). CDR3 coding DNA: TGTGCCACCAGCAGAGCGAGGAGGGCTGACACCGGGGAGCTGTTTTTT. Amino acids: CATSRARRADTGELFF.

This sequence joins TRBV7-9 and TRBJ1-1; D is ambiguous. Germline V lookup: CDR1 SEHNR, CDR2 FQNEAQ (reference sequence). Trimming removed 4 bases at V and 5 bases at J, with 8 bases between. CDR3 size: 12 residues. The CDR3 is CASSWGGTEAFF. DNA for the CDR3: TGTGCCAGCAGCTGGGGTGGGACTGAAGCTTTCTTT.

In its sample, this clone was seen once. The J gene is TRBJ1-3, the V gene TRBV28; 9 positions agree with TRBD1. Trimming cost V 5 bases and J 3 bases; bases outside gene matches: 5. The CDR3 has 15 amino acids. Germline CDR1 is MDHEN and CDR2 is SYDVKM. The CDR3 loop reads CASSVQGALGNTIYF. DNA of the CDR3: TGTGCCAGCAGTGTACAGGGGGCGCTTGGAAACACCATATATTTT.

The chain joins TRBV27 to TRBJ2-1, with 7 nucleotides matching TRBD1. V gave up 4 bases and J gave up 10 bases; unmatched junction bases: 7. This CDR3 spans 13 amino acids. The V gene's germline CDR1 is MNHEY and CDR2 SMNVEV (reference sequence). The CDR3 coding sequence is TGTGCCAGCAGTTCCTATACAGGGGAGGAGCAGTTCTTC. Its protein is CASSSYTGEEQFF.

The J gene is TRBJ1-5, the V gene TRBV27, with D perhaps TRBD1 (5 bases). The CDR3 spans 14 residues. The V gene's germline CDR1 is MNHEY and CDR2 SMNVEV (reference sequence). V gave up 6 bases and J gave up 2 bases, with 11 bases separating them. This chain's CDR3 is CASSRVDGNQPQHF. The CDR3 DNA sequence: TGTGCCAGCAGCAGGGTTGATGGCAATCAGCCCCAGCATTTT.

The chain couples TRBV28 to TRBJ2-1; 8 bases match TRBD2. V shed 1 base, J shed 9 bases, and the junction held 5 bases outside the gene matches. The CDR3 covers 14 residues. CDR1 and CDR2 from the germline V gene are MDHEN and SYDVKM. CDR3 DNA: TGTGCCAGCAGTTTATTCGGGAGGGCCGGTGAGCAGTTCTTC. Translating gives CASSLFGRAGEQFF.

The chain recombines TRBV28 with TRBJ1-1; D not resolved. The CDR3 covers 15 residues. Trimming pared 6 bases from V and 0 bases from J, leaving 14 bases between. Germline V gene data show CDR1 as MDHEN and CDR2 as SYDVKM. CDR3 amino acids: CASSLTLQMNTEAFF. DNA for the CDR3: TGTGCCAGCAGCCTAACGTTACAGATGAACACTGAAGCTTTCTTT.

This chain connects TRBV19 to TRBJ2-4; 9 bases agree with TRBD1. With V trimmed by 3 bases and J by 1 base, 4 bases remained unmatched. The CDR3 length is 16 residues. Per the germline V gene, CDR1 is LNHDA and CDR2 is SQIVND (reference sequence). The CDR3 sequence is CASSMGTGRAKNIQYF. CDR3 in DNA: TGTGCCAGTAGTATGGGGACAGGGCGGGCCAAAAACATTCAGTACTTC.

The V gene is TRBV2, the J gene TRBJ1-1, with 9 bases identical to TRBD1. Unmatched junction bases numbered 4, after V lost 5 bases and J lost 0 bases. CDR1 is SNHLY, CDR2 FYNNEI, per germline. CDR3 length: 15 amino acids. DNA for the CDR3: TGTGCCAGCAGTCCGGGGACAGGGTTGAACACTGAAGCTTTCTTT. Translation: CASSPGTGLNTEAFF.

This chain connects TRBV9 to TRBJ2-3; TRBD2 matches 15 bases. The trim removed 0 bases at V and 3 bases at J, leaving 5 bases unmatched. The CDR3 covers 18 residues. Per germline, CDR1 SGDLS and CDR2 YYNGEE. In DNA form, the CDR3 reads TGTGCCAGCAGCGTAGGGAGGACTAGCGGGAGGGGGACAGATACGCAGTATTTT. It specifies CASSVGRTSGRGTDTQYF.

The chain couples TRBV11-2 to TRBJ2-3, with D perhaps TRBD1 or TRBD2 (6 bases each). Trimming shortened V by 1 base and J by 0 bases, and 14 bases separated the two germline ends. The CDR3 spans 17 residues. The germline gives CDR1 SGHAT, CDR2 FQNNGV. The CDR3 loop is CASSLAGAGLSTDTQYF. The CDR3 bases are TGTGCCAGCAGCTTAGCGGGGGCCGGCCTTAGCACAGATACGCAGTATTTT.

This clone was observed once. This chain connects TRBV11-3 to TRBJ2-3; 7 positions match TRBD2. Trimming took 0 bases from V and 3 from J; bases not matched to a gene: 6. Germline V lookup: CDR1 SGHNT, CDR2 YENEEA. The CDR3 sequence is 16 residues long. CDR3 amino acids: CASSLDRPGGTDTQYF. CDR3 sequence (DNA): TGTGCCAGCAGCTTAGATCGCCCGGGGGGAACAGATACGCAGTATTTT.

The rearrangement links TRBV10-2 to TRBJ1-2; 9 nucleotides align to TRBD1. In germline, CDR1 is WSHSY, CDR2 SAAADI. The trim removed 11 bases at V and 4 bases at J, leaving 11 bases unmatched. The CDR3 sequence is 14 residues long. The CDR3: CAASGTGYSYGYTF. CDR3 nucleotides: TGCGCCGCATCCGGGACAGGGTATTCCTATGGCTACACCTTC.

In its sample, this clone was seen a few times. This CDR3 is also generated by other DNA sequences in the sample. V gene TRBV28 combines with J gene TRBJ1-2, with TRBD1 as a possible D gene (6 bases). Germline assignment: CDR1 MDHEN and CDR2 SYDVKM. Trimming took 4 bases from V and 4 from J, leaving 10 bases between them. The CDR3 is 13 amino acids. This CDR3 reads CASSSGQSYGYTF. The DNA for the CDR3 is TGTGCCAGCAGTTCTGGACAGAGCTATGGCTACACCTTC.

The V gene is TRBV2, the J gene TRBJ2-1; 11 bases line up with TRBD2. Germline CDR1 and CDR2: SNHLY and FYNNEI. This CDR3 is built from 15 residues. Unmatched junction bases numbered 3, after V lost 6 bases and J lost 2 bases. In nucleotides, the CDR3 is TGTGCCAGCAGAGGGGGACTAGCGGCCTACAATGAGCAGTTCTTC. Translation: CASRGGLAAYNEQFF.

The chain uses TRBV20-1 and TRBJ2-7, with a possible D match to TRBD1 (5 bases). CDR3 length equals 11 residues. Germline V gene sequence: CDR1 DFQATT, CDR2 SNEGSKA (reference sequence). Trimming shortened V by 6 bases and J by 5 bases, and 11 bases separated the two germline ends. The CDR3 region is CSAEKGNEQYF. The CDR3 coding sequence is TGCAGTGCCGAAAAGGGGAACGAGCAGTACTTC.

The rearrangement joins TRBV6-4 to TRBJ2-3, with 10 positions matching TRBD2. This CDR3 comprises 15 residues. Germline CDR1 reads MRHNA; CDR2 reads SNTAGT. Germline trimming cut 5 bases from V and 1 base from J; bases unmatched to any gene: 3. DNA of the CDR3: TGTGCCAGCAGTCTACTAGCGGGGCGCACAGATACGCAGTATTTT. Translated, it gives CASSLLAGRTDTQYF.

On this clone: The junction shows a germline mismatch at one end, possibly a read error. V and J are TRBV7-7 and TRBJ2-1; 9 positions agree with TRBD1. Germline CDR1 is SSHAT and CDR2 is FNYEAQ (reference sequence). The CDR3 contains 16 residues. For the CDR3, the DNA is TGTGCTAGCAGCTTAGGAACAGGGGGCCTCTACAATGAGCAGTTCTTC. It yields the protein CASSLGTGGLYNEQFF. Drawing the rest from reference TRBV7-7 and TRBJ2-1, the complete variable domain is GAGVSQSPRYKVTKRGQDVTLRCDPISSHATLYWYQQALGQGPEFLTYFNYEAQPDKSGLPSDRFSAERPEGSISTLTIQRTEQRDSAMYRCASSLGTGGLYNEQFFGPGTRLTVL.

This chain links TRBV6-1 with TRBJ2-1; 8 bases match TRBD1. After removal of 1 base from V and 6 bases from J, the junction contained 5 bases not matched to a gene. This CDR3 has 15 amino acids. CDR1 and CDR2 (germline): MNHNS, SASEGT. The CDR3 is CASSEEPTGGNEQFF. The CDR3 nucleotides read TGTGCCAGCAGTGAAGAACCCACAGGGGGCAATGAGCAGTTCTTC.

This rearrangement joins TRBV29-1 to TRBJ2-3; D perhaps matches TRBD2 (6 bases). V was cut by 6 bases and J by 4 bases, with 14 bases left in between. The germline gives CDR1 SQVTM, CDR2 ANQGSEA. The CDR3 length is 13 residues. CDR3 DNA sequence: TGCAGCGTGGGGGGACCCCGCTCAGATACGCAGTATTTT. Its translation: CSVGGPRSDTQYF.

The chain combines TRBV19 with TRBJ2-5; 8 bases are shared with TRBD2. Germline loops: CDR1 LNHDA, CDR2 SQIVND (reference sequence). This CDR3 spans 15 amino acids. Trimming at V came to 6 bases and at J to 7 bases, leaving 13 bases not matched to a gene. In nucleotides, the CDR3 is TGTGCCAGTAGCTCTCCGGGACCCCGGGGGGGGACCCAGTACTTC. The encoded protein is CASSSPGPRGGTQYF.